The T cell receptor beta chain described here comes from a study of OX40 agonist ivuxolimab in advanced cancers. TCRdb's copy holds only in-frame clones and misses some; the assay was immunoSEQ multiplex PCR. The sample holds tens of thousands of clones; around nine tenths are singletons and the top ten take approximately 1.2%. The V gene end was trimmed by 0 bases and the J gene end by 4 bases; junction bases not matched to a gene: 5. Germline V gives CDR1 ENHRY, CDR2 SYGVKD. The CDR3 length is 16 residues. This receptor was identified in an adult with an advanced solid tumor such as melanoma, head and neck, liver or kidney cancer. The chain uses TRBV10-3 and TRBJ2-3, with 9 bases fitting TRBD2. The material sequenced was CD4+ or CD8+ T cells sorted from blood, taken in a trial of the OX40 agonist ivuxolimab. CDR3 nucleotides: TGTGCCATCAGTGAGTCGACCGGGACTAGCTCAGATACGCAGTATTTT. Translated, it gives CAISESTGTSSDTQYF.